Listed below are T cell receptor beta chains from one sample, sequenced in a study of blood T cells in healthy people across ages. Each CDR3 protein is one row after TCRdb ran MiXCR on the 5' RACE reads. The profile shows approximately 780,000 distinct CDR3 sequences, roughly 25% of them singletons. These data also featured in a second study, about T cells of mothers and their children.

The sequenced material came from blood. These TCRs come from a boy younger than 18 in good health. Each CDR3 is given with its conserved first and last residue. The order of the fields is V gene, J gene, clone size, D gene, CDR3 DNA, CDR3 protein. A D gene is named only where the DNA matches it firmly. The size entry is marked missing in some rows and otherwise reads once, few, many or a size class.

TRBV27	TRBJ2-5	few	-	TGTGCCAGCAGTTTTAAGGGTGAAGAGACCCAGTACTTC	CASSFKGEETQYF
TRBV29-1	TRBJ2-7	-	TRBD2	TGCAGCGTTGCTAGCGGGAGAACATACGAGCAGTACTTC	CSVASGRTYEQYF
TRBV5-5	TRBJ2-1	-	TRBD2	TGTGCCAGCAGCTCCAGGGGTACTAGCGGGGGGGCCTCTGAGCAGTTCTTC	CASSSRGTSGGASEQFF
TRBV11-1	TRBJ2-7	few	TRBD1	TGTGCCAGCAGCGGAAGGGGGCGAGAGCAGTACTTC	CASSGRGREQYF
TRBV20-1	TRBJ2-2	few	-	TGCAGTGCTGTAAGACAGATAAACACCGGGGAGCTGTTTTTT	CSAVRQINTGELFF
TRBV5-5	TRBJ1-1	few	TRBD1	TGTGCCAGCAGCGCTGGGACAGGGAGGGAGAACACTGAAGCTTTCTTT	CASSAGTGRENTEAFF
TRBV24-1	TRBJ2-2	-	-	TGTGCCACCAGTGATTTGCGGGCCCAAGACACCGGGGAGCTGTTTTTT	CATSDLRAQDTGELFF
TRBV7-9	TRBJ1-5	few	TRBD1	TGTGCCAGCAGCTTGGGGACAGGGAGGAACTATCAGCCCCAGCATTTT	CASSLGTGRNYQPQHF
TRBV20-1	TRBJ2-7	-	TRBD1	TGCAGTGCGAACAGGGGGAGCTCCTACGAGCAGTACTTC	CSANRGSSYEQYF
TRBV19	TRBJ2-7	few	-	TGTGCCAGTAGGTTGGACGGATCCTACGAGCAGTACTTC	CASRLDGSYEQYF
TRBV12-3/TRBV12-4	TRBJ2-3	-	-	TGTGCCAGCAGTTTTGTAGGGGCGGGCACAGATACGCAGTATTTT	CASSFVGAGTDTQYF
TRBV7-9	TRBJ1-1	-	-	TGTGCCCCAGGTAGCGGTACTGAAGCTTTCTTT	CAPGSGTEAFF
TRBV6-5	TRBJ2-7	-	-	TGTGCCAGCCAGAACTTAAGGGCCCTTCTGGGCGAGCAGTACTTC	CASQNLRALLGEQYF
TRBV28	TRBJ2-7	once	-	TGTGCCAGCAGTTTCAGTCCGGGCGGCGGATCCTACGAGCAGTACTTC	CASSFSPGGGSYEQYF
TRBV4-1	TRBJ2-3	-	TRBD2	TGCGCCAGCAGCCCGACTAGCGCCAGAACTAGGACAGATACGCAGTATTTT	CASSPTSARTRTDTQYF
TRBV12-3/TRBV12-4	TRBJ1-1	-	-	TGTGCCAGCAGTTCGGGAGACGCGAACACTGAAGCTTTCTTT	CASSSGDANTEAFF
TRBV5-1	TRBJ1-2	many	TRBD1	TGCGCCAGCAGCTTCCGACAGGGGGACGGCTACACCTTC	CASSFRQGDGYTF
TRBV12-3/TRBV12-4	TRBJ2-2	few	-	TGTGCCAGCAGTTTCCTTGTTGCGAACACCGGGGAGCTGTTTTTT	CASSFLVANTGELFF
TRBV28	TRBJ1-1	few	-	TGTGCCAGCAGCCCGGCGGTAAGGAACACTGAAGCTTTCTTT	CASSPAVRNTEAFF
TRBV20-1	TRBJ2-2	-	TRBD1	TGCAGTGCTAGAGAACCCGGGACAGGGGGCGTCGGGGAGCTGTTTTTT	CSAREPGTGGVGELFF
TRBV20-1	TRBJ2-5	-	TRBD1	TGCAGTGCCGGGGGACAGGGCCAGGAGACCCAGTACTTC	CSAGGQGQETQYF
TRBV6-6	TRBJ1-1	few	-	TGTGCCGTCCGGGACTCCCTGAACACTGAAGCTTTCTTT	CAVRDSLNTEAFF
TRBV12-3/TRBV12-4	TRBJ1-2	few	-	TGTGCCAGCAGTTTGACCAATAACTATGGCTACACCTTC	CASSLTNNYGYTF
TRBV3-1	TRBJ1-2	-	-	TGTGCCAGCAGCCACACACAAGACTACACCTTC	CASSHTQDYTF
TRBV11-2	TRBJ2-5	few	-	TGTGCCGGCAGCGCTCTGGCCCGGGTCCTTCTAGCGGAGACCCAGTACTTC	CAGSALARVLLAETQYF
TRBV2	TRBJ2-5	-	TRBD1	TGTGCCAGCAGCCGGACAGGCTCAAGGCTTAGAGAGACCCAGTACTTC	CASSRTGSRLRETQYF
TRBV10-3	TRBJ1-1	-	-	TGTGCCATCAGTGAGTCGATTCAGGGAGGAACTGAAGCTTTCTTT	CAISESIQGGTEAFF
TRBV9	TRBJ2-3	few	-	TGTGCCAGCAGCGTCCGGGGGGACAGGTACTCCACAGATACGCAGTATTTT	CASSVRGDRYSTDTQYF
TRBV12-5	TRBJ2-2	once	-	TGTGCTAGTGCCTTCGGGGCCGGGGAGCTGTTTTTT	CASAFGAGELFF
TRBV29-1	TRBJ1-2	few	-	TGCAGCGTTGAAGGGCAGGGGCCCATGCACTATGGCTACACCTTC	CSVEGQGPMHYGYTF
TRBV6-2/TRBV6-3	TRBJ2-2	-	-	TGTGCCAGCGGGGTGTCCTCCAAGAACACCGGGGAGCTGTTTTTT	CASGVSSKNTGELFF
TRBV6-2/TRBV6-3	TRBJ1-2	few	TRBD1	TGTGCCAGCAGTCAGGGACAGGGTCTGATCTATGGCTACACCTTC	CASSQGQGLIYGYTF
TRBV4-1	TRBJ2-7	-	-	TGCGCCAGCAGCCAAGAGGCCGAGCGGGTCTACGAGCAGTACTTC	CASSQEAERVYEQYF
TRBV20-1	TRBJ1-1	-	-	TGCAGTGCTCCGTCCGCAGGGTTTACTGAAGCTTTCTTT	CSAPSAGFTEAFF
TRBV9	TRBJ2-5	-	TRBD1	TGTGCCAGCAGCGTAGTAACAGGGGATCGGGAGACCCAGTACTTC	CASSVVTGDRETQYF
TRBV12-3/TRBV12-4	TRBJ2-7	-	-	TGTGCCAGCAGAGGGGGTGTCTTGTACTTC	CASRGGVLYF
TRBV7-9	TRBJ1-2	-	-	TGTGCCAGCAGCCCACCGACTGAGTACTATGGCTACACCTTC	CASSPPTEYYGYTF
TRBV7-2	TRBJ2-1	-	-	TGTGCCAGCAGCTATTATGTTAATGAGCAGTTCTTC	CASSYYVNEQFF
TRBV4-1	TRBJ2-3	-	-	TGCGCCAGCAGCCAAGTAGGCCAGGGGAAGGGTACGCAGTATTTT	CASSQVGQGKGTQYF
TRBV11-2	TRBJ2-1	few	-	TGTGCCAGCAGCTTAGTGGCGGCCTACAATGAGCAGTTCTTC	CASSLVAAYNEQFF
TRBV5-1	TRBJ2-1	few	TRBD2	TGCGCCAGCAGCTTGACGGCGGGGGACGGGGGGGCGAACAATGAGCAGTTCTTC	CASSLTAGDGGANNEQFF
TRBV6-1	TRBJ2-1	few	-	TGTGCCAGCAGGGGACTGAGGATACAATCGCAGTTCTTC	CASRGLRIQSQFF
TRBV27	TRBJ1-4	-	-	TGTGCCAGCAGTTGCCAGCCTGCAACTAATGAAAAACTGTTTTTT	CASSCQPATNEKLFF
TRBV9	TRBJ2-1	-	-	TGTGCCAGCAGCGTAGACCTAGCGACCTACAATGAGCAGTTCTTC	CASSVDLATYNEQFF
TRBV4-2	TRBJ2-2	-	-	TGTGCCAGCAGCCAAACTCGCGGGGACGCCGGGGAGCTGTTTTTT	CASSQTRGDAGELFF
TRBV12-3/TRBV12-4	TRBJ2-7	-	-	TGTGCCAGCAGTCCCTCCGGGGACTGGAACTACGAGCAGTACTTC	CASSPSGDWNYEQYF
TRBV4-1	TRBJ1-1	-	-	TGCGCCAGCAGCCAAGTGAGGGGACCTGAAGCTTTCTTT	CASSQVRGPEAFF
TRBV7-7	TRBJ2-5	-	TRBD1	TGTGCCAGCAGCACCACCGGACAGGGGCCCCAAGAGACCCAGTACTTC	CASSTTGQGPQETQYF
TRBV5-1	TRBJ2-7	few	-	TGCGCCAGCAGTGGGGACTTCTCCCACGAGCAGTACTTC	CASSGDFSHEQYF
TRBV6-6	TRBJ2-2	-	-	TGTGCCATCCGGGTCCAGAGCACCGGGGAGCTGTTTTTT	CAIRVQSTGELFF
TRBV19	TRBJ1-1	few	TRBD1	TGTGCCAGTAGGCCAGGGGGCTTAGGCACTGAAGCTTTCTTT	CASRPGGLGTEAFF
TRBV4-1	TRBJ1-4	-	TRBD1	TGCGCCAGCAGCCAATTCTCGGGACAGATTCTAGAAAAACTGTTTTTT	CASSQFSGQILEKLFF
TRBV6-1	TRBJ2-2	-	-	TGTGCCAGCTCCCGGGTGGGGACACCTCCGATTTCCACCGGGGAGCTGTTTTTT	CASSRVGTPPISTGELFF
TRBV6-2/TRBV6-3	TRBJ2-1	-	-	TGTGCCAGCAGTTACTCGAGGGGGGGGGCCTACAATGAGCAGTTCTTC	CASSYSRGGAYNEQFF
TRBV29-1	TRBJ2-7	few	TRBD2	TGCAGCGTTGGGAGCGGGACGGCCTCCTACGAGCAGTACTTC	CSVGSGTASYEQYF
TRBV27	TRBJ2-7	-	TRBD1	TGTGCCAGCAGTTTATCACCCGGACAGGGGATCGACGAGCAGTACTTC	CASSLSPGQGIDEQYF
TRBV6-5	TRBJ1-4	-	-	TGTGCCAGCAGTTACAAGGGAACAAATGAAAAACTGTTTTTT	CASSYKGTNEKLFF
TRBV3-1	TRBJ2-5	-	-	TGTGCCAGCAGCCAAGAATGGGACCCTCGGGAGACCCAGTACTTC	CASSQEWDPRETQYF
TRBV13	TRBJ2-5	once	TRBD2	TGTGCCAGCAGCTCGCAGCGGGGGGTCAACCAAGAGACCCAGTACTTC	CASSSQRGVNQETQYF